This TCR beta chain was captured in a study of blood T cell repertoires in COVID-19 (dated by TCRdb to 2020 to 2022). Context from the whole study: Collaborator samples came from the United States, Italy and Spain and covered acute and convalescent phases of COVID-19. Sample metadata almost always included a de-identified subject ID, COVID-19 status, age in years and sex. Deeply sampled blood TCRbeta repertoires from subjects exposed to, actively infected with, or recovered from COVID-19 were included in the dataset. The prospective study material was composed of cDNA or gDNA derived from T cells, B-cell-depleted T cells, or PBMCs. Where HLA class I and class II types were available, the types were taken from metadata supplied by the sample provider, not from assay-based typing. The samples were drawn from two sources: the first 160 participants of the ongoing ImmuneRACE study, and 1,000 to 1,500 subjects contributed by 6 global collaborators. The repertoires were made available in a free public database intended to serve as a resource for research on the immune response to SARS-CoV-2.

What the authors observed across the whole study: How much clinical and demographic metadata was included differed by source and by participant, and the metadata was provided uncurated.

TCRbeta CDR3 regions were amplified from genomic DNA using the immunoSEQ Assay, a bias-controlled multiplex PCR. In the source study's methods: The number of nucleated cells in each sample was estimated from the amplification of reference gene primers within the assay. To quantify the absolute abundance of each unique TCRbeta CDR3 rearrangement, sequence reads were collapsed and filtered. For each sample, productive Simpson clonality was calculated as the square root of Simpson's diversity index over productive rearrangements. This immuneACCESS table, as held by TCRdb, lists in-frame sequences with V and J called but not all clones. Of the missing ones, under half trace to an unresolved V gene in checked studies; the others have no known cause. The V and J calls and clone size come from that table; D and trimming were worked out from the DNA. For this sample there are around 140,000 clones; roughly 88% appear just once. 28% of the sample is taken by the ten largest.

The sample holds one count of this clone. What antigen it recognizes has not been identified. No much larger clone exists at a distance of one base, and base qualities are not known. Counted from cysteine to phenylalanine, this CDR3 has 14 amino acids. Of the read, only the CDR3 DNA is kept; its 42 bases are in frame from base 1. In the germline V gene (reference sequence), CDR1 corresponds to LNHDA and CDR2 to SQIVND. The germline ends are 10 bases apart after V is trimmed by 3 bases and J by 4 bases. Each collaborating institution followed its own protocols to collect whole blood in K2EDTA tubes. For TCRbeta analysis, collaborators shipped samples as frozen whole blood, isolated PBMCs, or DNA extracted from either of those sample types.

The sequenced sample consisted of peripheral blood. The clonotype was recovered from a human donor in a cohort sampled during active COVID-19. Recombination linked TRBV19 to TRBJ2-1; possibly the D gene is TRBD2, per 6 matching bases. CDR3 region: CASSIGGVYNEQFF. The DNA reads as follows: TGTGCCAGTAGTATTGGCGGGGTGTACAATGAGCAGTTCTTC.